This is a list of T cell receptor beta chains from one sample in a study of T-cell reconstitution after alpha-beta-depleted transplantation in children. TCRdb ran MiXCR on the PCR reads and lists one entry per CDR3 protein. The sample consists of 200,000 or so distinct CDR3 sequences, 6.3% of them appearing once. The material was PBMCs, obtained before TCRalphabeta/CD19-depleted stem cell transplant. These receptors all come from a girl less than two years old with combined immunodeficiency, due to receive a stem cell transplant. Each CDR3 is given with its conserved first and last residue. Fields, in order: D gene, V gene, J gene, clone size, CDR3 DNA, CDR3 protein. A D gene is named only where the DNA matches it firmly. The size entry gives how often the clone was seen (once, few, many) or a class if it is expanded.

NA	TRBV20-1	TRBJ1-5	many	TGCAGTGCTAGTTCGGCAGGGAGTCAGCCCCAGCATTTT	CSASSAGSQPQHF
NA	TRBV5-1	TRBJ2-4	many	TGCGCCAGCAGCACGGACCTACCAGCCAAAAACATTCAGTACTTC	CASSTDLPAKNIQYF
NA	TRBV20-1	TRBJ1-2	many	TGCAGTGCTATTAACAGGGATCCAGAGAATTATGGCTACACCTTC	CSAINRDPENYGYTF
NA	TRBV5-1	TRBJ2-3	many	TGCGCCAGCAGCGTAACAGATCTTTCGGAAGATACGCAGTATTTT	CASSVTDLSEDTQYF
TRBD2	TRBV7-8	TRBJ2-5	many	TGTGCCAGCAGCTCCCTACTAGCGGGGCAAGAGACCCAGTACTTC	CASSSLLAGQETQYF
NA	TRBV20-1	TRBJ2-3	many	TGCAGTGCTAGTAACCAGGTCGCAGATACGCAGTATTTT	CSASNQVADTQYF
NA	TRBV12-3/TRBV12-4	TRBJ2-1	many	TGTGCCAGCAGTCAATCGATGTACAATGAGCAGTTCTTC	CASSQSMYNEQFF
TRBD1	TRBV12-3/TRBV12-4	TRBJ2-7	many	TGTGCCAGCAGTTTGGCCGGACAGGGGGTCTACGAGCAGTACTTC	CASSLAGQGVYEQYF
TRBD2	TRBV12-3/TRBV12-4	TRBJ2-1	many	TGTGCCAGCAGTTCTAGCGGGAGACCTTACAATGAGCAGTTCTTC	CASSSSGRPYNEQFF
NA	TRBV20-1	TRBJ2-1	many	TGCAGTGCTAGAATAGTGACAGACCATGAGCAGTTCTTC	CSARIVTDHEQFF
TRBD1	TRBV5-1	TRBJ2-7	many	TGCGCCAGCAGCGTCGGACAGGGTGACGACGAGCAGTACTTC	CASSVGQGDDEQYF